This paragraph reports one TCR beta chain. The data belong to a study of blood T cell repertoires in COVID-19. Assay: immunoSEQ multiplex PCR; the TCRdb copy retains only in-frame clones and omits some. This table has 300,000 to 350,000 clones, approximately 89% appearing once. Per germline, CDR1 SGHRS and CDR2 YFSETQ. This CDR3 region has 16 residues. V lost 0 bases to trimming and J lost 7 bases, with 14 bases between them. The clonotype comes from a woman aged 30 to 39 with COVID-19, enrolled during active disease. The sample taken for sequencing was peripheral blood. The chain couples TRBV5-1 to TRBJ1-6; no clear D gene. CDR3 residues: CASSLEPGAINSPLHF. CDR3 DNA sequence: TGCGCCAGCAGCTTGGAGCCGGGAGCGATCAATTCACCCCTCCACTTT.